These T cell receptor beta chains were read from a single sample in a study of identical twins. TCRdb ran MiXCR on the 5' RACE reads and lists one entry per CDR3 protein. The sample shows a few hundred thousand distinct CDR3 sequences, roughly an eighth of them seen only once. The sample also formed part of further work on yellow fever vaccine responses in identical twins.

Sequenced: CD4+ T cells sorted from blood. The origin of the receptors is a woman aged 18 to 35 in good health. Each CDR3 is given with its conserved first and last residue. A D gene is named only where the DNA matches it firmly. Some rows mark clone size as missing; the rest say once, few, many or name a class of expanded clone.

v_gene	d_gene	abundance	j_gene	CDR3nt	CDR3aa
TRBV11-2	.	.	TRBJ2-5	TGTGCCAGCAGCACGGGGACGGAAGAGACCCAGTACTTC	CASSTGTEETQYF
TRBV28	.	.	TRBJ2-6	TGTGCCAGCACCTCTATCTCTGGGGCCAACGTCCTGACTTTC	CASTSISGANVLTF
TRBV20-1	TRBD1	.	TRBJ2-1	TGCAGTGCTGTGTTCGCACCGGGACAGGGGGCCCACCGGCTATTGGATGAGCAGTTCTTC	CSAVFAPGQGAHRLLDEQFF
TRBV7-2	.	many	TRBJ1-3	TGTGCCAGCAGCCAAGGAATCTCTGGAAACACCATATATTTT	CASSQGISGNTIYF
TRBV7-9	.	.	TRBJ1-6	TGTGCCAGCATTCTCGGGGACCCTTATAATTCACCCCTCCACTTT	CASILGDPYNSPLHF
TRBV10-3	TRBD1	.	TRBJ2-3	TGTGCCACCACAGGGGAAGGAGATACGCAGTATTTT	CATTGEGDTQYF
TRBV6-4	TRBD2	few	TRBJ2-1	TGTGCCAGCAGTGCTAGCGGGAGCCCAATTTACAATGAGCAGTTCTTC	CASSASGSPIYNEQFF
TRBV5-1	TRBD1	.	TRBJ2-1	TGCGCCAGCAGCTTGAGTGGGGACAGGCAGTTCTTC	CASSLSGDRQFF
TRBV5-6	.	.	TRBJ2-2	TGTGCCAGCAGCGAGCTTTGGACCGGGGAGCTGTTTTTT	CASSELWTGELFF
TRBV10-3	TRBD2	.	TRBJ2-7	TGTGCCATCACCCGGGGGTCGGTAGCGGGCTCCTACGAGCAGTACTTC	CAITRGSVAGSYEQYF
TRBV12-3/TRBV12-4	.	many	TRBJ2-7	TGTGCCAGCGCTTTAAGCGGCGAGCAGTACTTC	CASALSGEQYF
TRBV20-1	TRBD2	.	TRBJ2-7	TGCAGTGCTAGACTAGCGGGGGCCCGTCTTACCTACGAGCAGTACTTC	CSARLAGARLTYEQYF
TRBV20-1	.	.	TRBJ2-5	TGCAGTGCTAGAGATCTGGATTGGTCAGCGAAACAAGAGACCCAGTACTTC	CSARDLDWSAKQETQYF
TRBV7-9	TRBD1	few	TRBJ2-7	TGTGCCAGCAGCTGGGACAGGCGGCAGCAGTACTTC	CASSWDRRQQYF
TRBV7-9	.	.	TRBJ2-5	TGTGTCAGCAGCTTAGGAAGGTCGGCAGGGGTTGGGGAGACCCAGTACTTC	CVSSLGRSAGVGETQYF
TRBV12-3/TRBV12-4	.	few	TRBJ2-7	TGTGCCAGCAGTTTATCAACGGGCGGGGGCACCTACGAGCAGTACTTC	CASSLSTGGGTYEQYF
TRBV6-5	.	many	TRBJ1-5	TGTGCCAGCAGTTCTCTCATTGGAAGGCAGCCCCAGCATTTT	CASSSLIGRQPQHF
TRBV12-3/TRBV12-4	.	few	TRBJ1-2	TGTGCCAGCTTCGAGGGGGTATCGGGTGGCTACACCTTC	CASFEGVSGGYTF
TRBV6-1	.	few	TRBJ1-5	TGTGCCAGCAGTGCGGACGGAGCGAAAAAGAATAGCAATCAGCCCCAGCATTTT	CASSADGAKKNSNQPQHF
TRBV27	.	few	TRBJ2-6	TGTGCCAGCAGTTTATCCTTCTCCTCTGGGGCCAACGTCCTGACTTTC	CASSLSFSSGANVLTF
TRBV15	TRBD2	many	TRBJ2-5	TGTGCCACCAGCAGAGGGACTAGCGGTCAAGAGACCCAGTACTTC	CATSRGTSGQETQYF
TRBV11-2	.	many	TRBJ2-3	TGTGCCAGCAGCTTAGATGGCTCTAGCACAGATACGCAGTATTTT	CASSLDGSSTDTQYF
TRBV7-2	TRBD2	.	TRBJ2-7	TGTGCCAGCACCCAAGCGGGAGCCCCCCCCTACGAGCAGTACTTC	CASTQAGAPPYEQYF
TRBV27	.	few	TRBJ2-7	TGTGCCAGCAGTCCTGGGGGGATCCACGAGCAGTACTTC	CASSPGGIHEQYF
TRBV12-3/TRBV12-4	.	many	TRBJ1-1	TGTGCCAGCAGCCTAAGTACGAACACTGAAGCTTTCTTT	CASSLSTNTEAFF
TRBV11-2	.	once	TRBJ1-5	TGTGCCAGCAGCTCCCGGGGCCCAATGATGCCCCAGCATTTT	CASSSRGPMMPQHF
TRBV2	.	few	TRBJ2-7	TGTGCCAGCATCCCGGACGTCTACGAGCAGTACTTC	CASIPDVYEQYF
TRBV28	.	few	TRBJ1-3	TGTGCCAGCAGTAGGGACAACAGTCTCTCTGGAAACACCATATATTTT	CASSRDNSLSGNTIYF
TRBV20-1	TRBD2	few	TRBJ2-3	TGCAGTGCTAGAGATTCCGGAGCGGGGGGGTCTGGGGTGTTTCAGTATTTT	CSARDSGAGGSGVFQYF
TRBV7-9	.	few	TRBJ2-7	TGTGCCAGCAGCTTACGCCCGGGGGCCTTCTTGGAGCAGTACTTC	CASSLRPGAFLEQYF
TRBV19	.	.	TRBJ2-1	TGTGCCAGTAGTATCGTCGCCGGGAAAAACAATGAGCAGTTCTTC	CASSIVAGKNNEQFF
TRBV11-2	TRBD1	few	TRBJ2-5	TGTGCCAGCAGTTCCGGGACAGGGGTTCAAGAGACCCAGTACTTC	CASSSGTGVQETQYF
TRBV5-1	TRBD2	.	TRBJ2-1	TGCGCCAGCAGTCGGGAGGGTCAGGTCGACCAGTTCTTC	CASSREGQVDQFF
TRBV29-1	TRBD1	.	TRBJ2-7	TGCAGCGTTGGCGGGGACAGGGGCCTTGACGAGCAGTACTTC	CSVGGDRGLDEQYF
TRBV7-2	TRBD1	few	TRBJ2-5	TGTGCCAGCAGCAGGGACAGACCCTCAGGAGTAGAGACCCAGTACTTC	CASSRDRPSGVETQYF
TRBV9	.	.	TRBJ2-2	TGTGCCAGCAGCGACAGGGCCGGGGAGCTGTTTTTT	CASSDRAGELFF
TRBV19	.	.	TRBJ2-3	TGTGCCAGTAGTAAGGACTGGAACACAGATACGCAGTATTTT	CASSKDWNTDTQYF
TRBV5-1	.	many	TRBJ2-2	TGCGCCAGCAGCCACCAGGGGCAGGCCGGGGAGCTGTTTTTT	CASSHQGQAGELFF
TRBV21-1	.	few	TRBJ2-7	TGTGCCAGCAGCCCCCGAACGGACAGCTCAATACCGACCTACGAGCAGTACTTC	CASSPRTDSSIPTYEQYF
TRBV20-1	TRBD1	many	TRBJ1-5	TGCAGTGCCTGGCAGGGACAGGCCCTCAATCAGCCCCAGCATTTT	CSAWQGQALNQPQHF
TRBV6-1	TRBD1	few	TRBJ2-7	TGTGCCAGCAAAACCGGACAGGGGACCTCCTACGAGCAGTACTTC	CASKTGQGTSYEQYF
TRBV20-1	.	few	TRBJ2-7	TGCAGTGCTATCGACGGGACGGTGTCCTACGAGCAGTACTTC	CSAIDGTVSYEQYF
TRBV20-1	.	few	TRBJ2-2	TGCAGTGCTAGACTACCTTCCTTCACCGGGGAGCTGTTTTTT	CSARLPSFTGELFF
TRBV3-1	TRBD2	.	TRBJ2-3	TGTGCCAGCAGAGTCGGACTAGCGGGTGCGAGAGATACGCAGTATTTT	CASRVGLAGARDTQYF
TRBV12-3/TRBV12-4	.	.	TRBJ2-5	TGTGCCACCCCCGGGGGGCGAGAGACCCAGTACTTC	CATPGGRETQYF
TRBV7-2	TRBD2	once	TRBJ2-3	TGTGCCAGCAGCTTCAGCGGGAGGGCAGATACGCAGTATTTT	CASSFSGRADTQYF
TRBV6-5	.	few	TRBJ2-7	TGTGCCAGCAGTTACTACCGGCAGGGGTACGAGCAGTACTTC	CASSYYRQGYEQYF
TRBV20-1	.	.	TRBJ1-5	TGCAGTGCTAGTATCAGGCATAGCAATCAGCCCCAGCATTTT	CSASIRHSNQPQHF
TRBV9	.	.	TRBJ1-3	TGTGCCAGCCGGCCTGGGCCAGGCTCCTCTGGAAACACCATATATTTT	CASRPGPGSSGNTIYF
TRBV18	.	few	TRBJ2-7	TGTGCCAGCTCACCCGGGACGGCCGGGTACGAGCAGTACTTC	CASSPGTAGYEQYF
TRBV7-8	.	.	TRBJ2-5	TGTGCCAGCAGTAAAAGCGAGGCTTGGGAGACCCAGTACTTC	CASSKSEAWETQYF